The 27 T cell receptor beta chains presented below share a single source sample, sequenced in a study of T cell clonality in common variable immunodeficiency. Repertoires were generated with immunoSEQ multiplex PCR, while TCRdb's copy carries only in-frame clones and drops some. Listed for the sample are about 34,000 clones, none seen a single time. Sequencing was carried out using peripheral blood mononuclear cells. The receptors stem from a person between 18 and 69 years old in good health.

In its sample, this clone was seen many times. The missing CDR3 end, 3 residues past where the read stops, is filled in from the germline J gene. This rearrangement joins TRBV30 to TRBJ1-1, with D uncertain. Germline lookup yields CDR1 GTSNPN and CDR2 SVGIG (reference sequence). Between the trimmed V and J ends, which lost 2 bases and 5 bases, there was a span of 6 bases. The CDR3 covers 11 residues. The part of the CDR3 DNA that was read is TGTGCCTGGAGTATTTCGACTGAA. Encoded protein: CAWSISTE. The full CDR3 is CAWSISTEAFF.

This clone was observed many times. The covered CDR3 bases are TGCAGTGCCCTAGGACAGAGAGCGGGC. Protein product: CSALGQRAG. The whole CDR3 protein is CSALGQRAGYTF. V gene TRBV20-1 combines with J gene TRBJ1-2, with D possibly TRBD1 on 6 matching bases. Read data end 3 residues before the CDR3 end; the end is taken from the germline J gene. CDR3 size: 12 residues. Germline V gene data show CDR1 as DFQATT and CDR2 as SNEGSKA (reference sequence).

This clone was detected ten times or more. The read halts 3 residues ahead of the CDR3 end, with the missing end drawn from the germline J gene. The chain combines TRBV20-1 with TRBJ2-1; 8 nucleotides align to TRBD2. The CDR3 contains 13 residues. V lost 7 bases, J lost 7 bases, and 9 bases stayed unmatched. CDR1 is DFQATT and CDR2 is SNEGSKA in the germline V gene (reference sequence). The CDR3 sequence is CSVPVSGINEQFF. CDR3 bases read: TGCAGTGTACCAGTTAGCGGGATTAATGAG.

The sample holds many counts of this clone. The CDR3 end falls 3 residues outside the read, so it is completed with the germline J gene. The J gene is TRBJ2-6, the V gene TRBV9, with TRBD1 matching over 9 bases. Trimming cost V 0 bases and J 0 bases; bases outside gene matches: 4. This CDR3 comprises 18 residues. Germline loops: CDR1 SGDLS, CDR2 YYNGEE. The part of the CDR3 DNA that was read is TGTGCCAGCAGCGTAGCTTGGACAGGGGACTCTGGGGCCAACGTC. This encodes CASSVAWTGDSGANV. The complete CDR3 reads CASSVAWTGDSGANVLTF.

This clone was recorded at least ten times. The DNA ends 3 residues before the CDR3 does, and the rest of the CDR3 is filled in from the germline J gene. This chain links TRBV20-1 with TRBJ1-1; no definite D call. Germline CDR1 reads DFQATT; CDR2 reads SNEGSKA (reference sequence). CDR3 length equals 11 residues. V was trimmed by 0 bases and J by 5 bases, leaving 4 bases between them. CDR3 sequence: CSARDQTEAFF. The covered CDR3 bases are TGCAGTGCTAGAGATCAAACTGAA.

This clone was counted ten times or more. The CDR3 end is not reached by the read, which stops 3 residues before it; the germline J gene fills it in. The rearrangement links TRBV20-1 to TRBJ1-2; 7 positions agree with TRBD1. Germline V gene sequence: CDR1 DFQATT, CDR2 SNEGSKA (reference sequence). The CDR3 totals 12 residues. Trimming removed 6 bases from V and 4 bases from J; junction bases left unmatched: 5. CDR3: CSATGNLYGYTF. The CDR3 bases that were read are TGCAGTGCGACAGGGAACCTCTATGGC.

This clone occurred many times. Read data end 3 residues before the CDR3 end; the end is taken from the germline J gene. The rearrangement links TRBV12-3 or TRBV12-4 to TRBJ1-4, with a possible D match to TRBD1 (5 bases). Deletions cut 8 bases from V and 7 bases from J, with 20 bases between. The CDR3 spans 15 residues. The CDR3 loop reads CASLNERGPTEKLFF. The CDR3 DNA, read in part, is TGTGCCAGCCTAAATGAGCGGGGCCCAACTGAAAAA.

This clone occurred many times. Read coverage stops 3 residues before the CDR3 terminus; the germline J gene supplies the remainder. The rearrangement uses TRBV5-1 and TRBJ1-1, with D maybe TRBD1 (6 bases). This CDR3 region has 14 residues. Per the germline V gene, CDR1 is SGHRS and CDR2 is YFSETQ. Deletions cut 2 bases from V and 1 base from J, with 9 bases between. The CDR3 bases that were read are TGCGCCAGCAGCTTTAACAGGGAGAACACTGAA. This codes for CASSFNRENTE. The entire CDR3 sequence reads CASSFNRENTEAFF.

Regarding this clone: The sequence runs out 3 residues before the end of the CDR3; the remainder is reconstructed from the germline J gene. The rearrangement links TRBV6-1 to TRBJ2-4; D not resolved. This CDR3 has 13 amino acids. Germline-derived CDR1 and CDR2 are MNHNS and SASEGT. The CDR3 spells CASSEGNWRGQYF. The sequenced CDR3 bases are TGTGCCAGCAGTGAAGGAAACTGGCGCGGT.

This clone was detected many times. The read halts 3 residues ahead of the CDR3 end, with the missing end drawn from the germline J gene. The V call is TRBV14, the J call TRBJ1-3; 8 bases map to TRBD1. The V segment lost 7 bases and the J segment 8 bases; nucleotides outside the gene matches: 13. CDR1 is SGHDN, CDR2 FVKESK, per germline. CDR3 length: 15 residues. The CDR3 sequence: CASTRQGTPGDTIYF. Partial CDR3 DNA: TGTGCCAGCACCAGACAGGGGACCCCAGGCGACACC. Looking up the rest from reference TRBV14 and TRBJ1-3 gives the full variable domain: EAGVTQFPSHSVIEKGQTVTLRCDPISGHDNLYWYRRVMGKEIKFLLHFVKESKQDESGMPNNRFLAERTGGTYSTLKVQPAELEDSGVYFCASTRQGTPGDTIYFGEGSWLTVV.

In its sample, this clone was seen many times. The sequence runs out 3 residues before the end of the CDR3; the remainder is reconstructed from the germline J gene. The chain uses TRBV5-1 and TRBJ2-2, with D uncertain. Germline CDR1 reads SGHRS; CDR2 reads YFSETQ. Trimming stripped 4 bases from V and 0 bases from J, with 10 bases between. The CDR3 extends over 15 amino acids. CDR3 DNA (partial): TGCGCCAGCAGCCTAAGCACTTCGAACACCGGGGAG. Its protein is CASSLSTSNTGE. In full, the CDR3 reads CASSLSTSNTGELFF. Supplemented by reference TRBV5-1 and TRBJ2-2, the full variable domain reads KAGVTQTPRYLIKTRGQQVTLSCSPISGHRSVSWYQQTPGQGLQFLFEYFSETQRNKGNFPGRFSGRQFSNSRSEMNVSTLELGDSALYLCASSLSTSNTGELFFGEGSRLTVL.

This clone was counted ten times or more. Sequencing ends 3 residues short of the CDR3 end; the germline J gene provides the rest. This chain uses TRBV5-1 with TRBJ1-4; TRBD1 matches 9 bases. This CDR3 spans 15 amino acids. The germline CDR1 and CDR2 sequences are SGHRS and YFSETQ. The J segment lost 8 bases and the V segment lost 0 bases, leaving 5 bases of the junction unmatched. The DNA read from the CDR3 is TGCGCCAGCAGCTTGGGGGACAGGGATCGAGAAAAA. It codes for CASSLGDRDREK. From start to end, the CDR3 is CASSLGDRDREKLFF. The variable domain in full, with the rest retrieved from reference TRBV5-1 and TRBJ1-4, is KAGVTQTPRYLIKTRGQQVTLSCSPISGHRSVSWYQQTPGQGLQFLFEYFSETQRNKGNFPGRFSGRQFSNSRSEMNVSTLELGDSALYLCASSLGDRDREKLFFGSGTQLSVL.

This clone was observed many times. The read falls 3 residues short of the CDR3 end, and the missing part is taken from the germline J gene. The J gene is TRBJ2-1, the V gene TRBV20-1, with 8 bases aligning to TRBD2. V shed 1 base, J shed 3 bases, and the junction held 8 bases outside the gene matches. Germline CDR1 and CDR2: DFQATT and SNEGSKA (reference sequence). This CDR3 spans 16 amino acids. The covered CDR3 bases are TGCAGTGCTAGAGTCCGGAGCGGGAGCCTCTACAATGAG. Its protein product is CSARVRSGSLYNE. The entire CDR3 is CSARVRSGSLYNEQFF.

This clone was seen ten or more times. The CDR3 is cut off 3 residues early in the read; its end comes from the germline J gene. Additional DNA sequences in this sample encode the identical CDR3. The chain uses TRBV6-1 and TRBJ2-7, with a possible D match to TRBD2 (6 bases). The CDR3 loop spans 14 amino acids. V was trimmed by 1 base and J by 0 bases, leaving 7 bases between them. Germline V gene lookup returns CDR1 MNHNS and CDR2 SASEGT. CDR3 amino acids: CASSEGDSSYEQYF. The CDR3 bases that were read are TGTGCCAGCAGTGAAGGGGACTCCTCCTACGAG.

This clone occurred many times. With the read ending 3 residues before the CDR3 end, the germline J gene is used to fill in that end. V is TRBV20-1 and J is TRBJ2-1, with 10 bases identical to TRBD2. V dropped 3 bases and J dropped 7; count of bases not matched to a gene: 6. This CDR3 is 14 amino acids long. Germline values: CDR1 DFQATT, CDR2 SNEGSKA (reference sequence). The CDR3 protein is CSASKREGLNEQFF. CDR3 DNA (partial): TGCAGTGCTAGTAAGCGGGAGGGCCTAAATGAG.

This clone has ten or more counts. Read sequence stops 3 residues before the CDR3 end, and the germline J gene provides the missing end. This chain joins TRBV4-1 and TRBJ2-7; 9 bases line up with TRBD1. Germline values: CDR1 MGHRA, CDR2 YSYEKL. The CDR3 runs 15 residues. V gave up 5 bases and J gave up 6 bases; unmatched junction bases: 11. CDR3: CASSAAGTGSGEQYF. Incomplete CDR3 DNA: TGCGCCAGCAGCGCAGCCGGGACAGGGTCGGGCGAG.

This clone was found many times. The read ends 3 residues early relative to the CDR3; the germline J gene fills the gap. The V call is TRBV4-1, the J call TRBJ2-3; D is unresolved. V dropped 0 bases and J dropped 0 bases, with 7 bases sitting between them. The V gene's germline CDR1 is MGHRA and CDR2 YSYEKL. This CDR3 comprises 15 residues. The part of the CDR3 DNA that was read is TGCGCCAGCAGCCAAGAGATGCGCAGCACAGATACG. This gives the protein CASSQEMRSTDT. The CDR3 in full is CASSQEMRSTDTQYF.

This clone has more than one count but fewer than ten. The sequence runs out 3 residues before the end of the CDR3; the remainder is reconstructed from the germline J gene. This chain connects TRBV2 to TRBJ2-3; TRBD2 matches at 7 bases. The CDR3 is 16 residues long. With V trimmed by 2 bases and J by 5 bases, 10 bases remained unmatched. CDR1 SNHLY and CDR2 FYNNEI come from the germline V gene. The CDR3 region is CASSEWASGVVDTQYF. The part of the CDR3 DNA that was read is TGTGCCAGCAGTGAATGGGCTAGCGGAGTGGTAGATACG.

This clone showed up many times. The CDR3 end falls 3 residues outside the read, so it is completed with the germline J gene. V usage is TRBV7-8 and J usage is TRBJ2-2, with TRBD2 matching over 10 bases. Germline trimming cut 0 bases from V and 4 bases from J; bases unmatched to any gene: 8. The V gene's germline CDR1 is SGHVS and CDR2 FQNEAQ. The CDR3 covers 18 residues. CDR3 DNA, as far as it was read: TGTGCCAGCAGCTTAGCGGGGCTAGCGGGAGCGGGCACCGGGGAG. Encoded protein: CASSLAGLAGAGTGE. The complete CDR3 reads CASSLAGLAGAGTGELFF.

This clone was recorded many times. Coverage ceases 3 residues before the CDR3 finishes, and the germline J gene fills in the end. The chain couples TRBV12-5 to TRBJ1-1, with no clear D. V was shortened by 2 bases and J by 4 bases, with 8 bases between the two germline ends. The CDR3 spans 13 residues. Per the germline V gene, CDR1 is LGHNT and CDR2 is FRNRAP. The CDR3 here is CASGLNQATEAFF. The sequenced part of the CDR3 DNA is TGTGCTAGTGGTTTGAACCAAGCCACTGAA.

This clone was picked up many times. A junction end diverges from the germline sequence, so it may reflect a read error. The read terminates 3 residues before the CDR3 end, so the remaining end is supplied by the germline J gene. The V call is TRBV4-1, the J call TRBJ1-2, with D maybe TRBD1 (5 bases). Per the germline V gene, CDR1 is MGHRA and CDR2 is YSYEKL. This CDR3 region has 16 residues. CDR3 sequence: CTSSQDIRGGNYGYTF. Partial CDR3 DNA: TGCACCAGCAGCCAAGATATAAGGGGCGGAAACTATGGC.

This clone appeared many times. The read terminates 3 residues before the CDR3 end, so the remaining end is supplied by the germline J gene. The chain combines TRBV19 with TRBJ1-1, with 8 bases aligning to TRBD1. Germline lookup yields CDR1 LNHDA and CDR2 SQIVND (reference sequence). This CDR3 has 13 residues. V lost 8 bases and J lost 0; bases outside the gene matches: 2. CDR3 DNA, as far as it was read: TGTGCCAGTTCGGACAGGGTGAACACTGAA. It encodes CASSDRVNTE. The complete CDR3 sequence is CASSDRVNTEAFF.

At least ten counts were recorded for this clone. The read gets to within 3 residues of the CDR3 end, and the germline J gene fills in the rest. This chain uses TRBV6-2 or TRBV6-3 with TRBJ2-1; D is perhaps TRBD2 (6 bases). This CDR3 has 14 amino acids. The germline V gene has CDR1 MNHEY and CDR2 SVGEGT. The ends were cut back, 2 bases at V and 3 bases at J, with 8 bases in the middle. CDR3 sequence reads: CASSYLASYNEQFF. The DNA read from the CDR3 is TGTGCCAGCAGTTACCTAGCGAGCTACAATGAG.

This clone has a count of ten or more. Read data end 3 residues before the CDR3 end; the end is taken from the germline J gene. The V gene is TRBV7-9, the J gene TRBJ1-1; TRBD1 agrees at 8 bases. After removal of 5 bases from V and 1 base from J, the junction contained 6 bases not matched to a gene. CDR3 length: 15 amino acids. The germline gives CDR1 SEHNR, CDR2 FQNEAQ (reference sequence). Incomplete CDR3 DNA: TGTGCCAGCAGCCAGGGGGCGGATGGGAACACTGAA. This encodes CASSQGADGNTE. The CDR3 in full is CASSQGADGNTEAFF.

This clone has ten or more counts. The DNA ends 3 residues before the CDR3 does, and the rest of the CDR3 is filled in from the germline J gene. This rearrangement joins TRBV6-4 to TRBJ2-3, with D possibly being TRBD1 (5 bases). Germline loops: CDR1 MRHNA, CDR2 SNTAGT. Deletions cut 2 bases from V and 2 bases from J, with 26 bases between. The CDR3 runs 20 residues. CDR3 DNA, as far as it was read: TGTGCCAGCAGTGACACTTGGGGTAACCTGGACAAACGGAACACAGATACG. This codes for CASSDTWGNLDKRNTDT. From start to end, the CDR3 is CASSDTWGNLDKRNTDTQYF.

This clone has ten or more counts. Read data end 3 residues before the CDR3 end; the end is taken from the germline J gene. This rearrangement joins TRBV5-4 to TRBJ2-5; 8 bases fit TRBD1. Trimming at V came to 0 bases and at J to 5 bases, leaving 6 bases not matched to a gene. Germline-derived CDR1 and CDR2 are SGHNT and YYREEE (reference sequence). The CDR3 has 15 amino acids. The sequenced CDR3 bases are TGTGCCAGCAGCTTGGCCCCAGGGGGCTATGAGACC. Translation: CASSLAPGGYET. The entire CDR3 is CASSLAPGGYETQYF.

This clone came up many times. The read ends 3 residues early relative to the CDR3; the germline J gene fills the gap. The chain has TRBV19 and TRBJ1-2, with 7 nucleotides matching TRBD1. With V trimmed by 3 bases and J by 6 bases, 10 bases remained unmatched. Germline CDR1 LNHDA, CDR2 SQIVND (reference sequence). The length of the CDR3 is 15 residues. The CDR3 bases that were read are TGTGCCAGTAGTATCGACAGGGCGGAAGTGGATGGC. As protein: CASSIDRAEVDG. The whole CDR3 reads CASSIDRAEVDGYTF.